Listed here are 22 T cell receptor beta chains from one sample, sequenced in a study of spatial heterogeneity in lung cancer. Study-wide results and caveats: The study found that expanded intratumoral alpha and beta TCR counts tracked tumor mutation counts.

As for time point: sample taken at primary tumor resection. These receptors' antigens are unknown. TCRdb ran MiXCR on the 5' RACE reads and lists one entry per CDR3 protein. The sample contains 20,000 to 25,000 distinct CDR3 sequences, roughly 15% of which appear only once. The sample was lung tumor tissue, taken at surgery. These receptors were collected from a female donor with early-stage non-small cell lung cancer.

This clonotype occurred many times. The genes are TRBV5-1 and TRBJ2-3; 8 positions match TRBD1. The germline V gene encodes CDR1 SGHRS and CDR2 YFSETQ. The CDR3 has 19 residues. Trimming cost V 3 bases and J 1 base; bases outside gene matches: 16. DNA of the CDR3: TGCGCCAGCAGCTCGCAACACCCCAGGGGGCGGACCGGCACAGATACGCAGTATTTT. Translation: CASSSQHPRGRTGTDTQYF.

This clonotype was detected only a few times. The chain couples TRBV4-1 to TRBJ2-5; TRBD2 matches at 14 bases. CDR1 and CDR2 (germline): MGHRA, YSYEKL. The junction had 8 bases not matched to a gene; V was cut back by 6 bases and J by 5 bases. The CDR3 consists of 16 residues. The CDR3 region is CASRLGTSGSRETQYF. The CDR3 region has the DNA TGCGCCAGCAGGCTCGGGACTAGCGGGAGCCGGGAGACCCAGTACTTC.

This clonotype was counted between two and nine times. V usage is TRBV20-1 and J usage is TRBJ2-7, with 10 bases identical to TRBD1. This CDR3 has 15 residues. Germline V gene sequence: CDR1 DFQATT, CDR2 SNEGSKA (reference sequence). Trimming at V came to 5 bases and at J to 2 bases, leaving 9 bases not matched to a gene. CDR3 DNA: TGCAGTGCTGCCCAGCCGGGACAGGGGACCTACGAGCAGTACTTC. It codes for CSAAQPGQGTYEQYF.

This clonotype showed up many times. CDR3 bases: TGTGCCAGCAGCTTAGAGACTAGCCTTCGGGAGCTGTTTTTT. Protein: CASSLETSLRELFF. This sequence joins TRBV7-9 and TRBJ2-2, with 7 positions matching TRBD2. CDR1 and CDR2 from the germline V gene are SEHNR and FQNEAQ (reference sequence). The V segment lost 1 base and the J segment 9 bases; nucleotides outside the gene matches: 5. This CDR3 has 14 residues.

This clonotype was seen at least ten times. The J gene is TRBJ2-7, the V gene TRBV7-8; D is perhaps TRBD2 (6 bases). The CDR3 is 15 amino acids. Trimming removed 1 base from V and 1 base from J, with 11 bases in between. Germline V gene data show CDR1 as SGHVS and CDR2 as FQNEAQ. CDR3 bases: TGTGCCAGCAGCTTAGGGGCGACTAGGTCCTACGAGCAGTACTTC. Its translation: CASSLGATRSYEQYF. The full variable domain, completed using reference TRBV7-8 and TRBJ2-7, is GAGVSQSPRYKVAKRGQDVALRCDPISGHVSLFWYQQALGQGPEFLTYFQNEAQLDKSGLPSDRFFAERPEGSVSTLKIQRTQQEDSAVYLCASSLGATRSYEQYFGPGTRLTVT.

This clonotype was picked up many times. This sequence joins TRBV20-1 and TRBJ2-4; possibly TRBD2 for D (5 bases). Looked up from germline, CDR1 is DFQATT and CDR2 is SNEGSKA (reference sequence). This CDR3 contains 16 residues. Trimming took 4 bases from V and 3 from J, leaving 19 bases between them. CDR3 coding DNA: TGCAGTGCTAAACGGCGGGCGGTATGGAGCAAAAACATTCAGTACTTC. This sequence encodes CSAKRRAVWSKNIQYF.

The rearrangement joins TRBV30 to TRBJ1-5, with D uncertain. The V end lost 4 bases, the J end lost 5 bases, and 12 bases lay between the germline ends. CDR3 length: 13 residues. The V gene's germline CDR1 is GTSNPN and CDR2 SVGIG (reference sequence). The CDR3 here is CAWNSGYDQPQHF. The CDR3 DNA sequence: TGTGCCTGGAATTCGGGGTACGATCAGCCCCAGCATTTT.

This clonotype is medium-sized. V is TRBV5-5 and J is TRBJ2-1; 7 bases are shared with TRBD1. V gave up 0 bases and J gave up 4 bases; unmatched junction bases: 4. The length of the CDR3 is 15 residues. Germline CDR1 SGHKS, CDR2 YYEKEE (reference sequence). DNA of the CDR3: TGTGCCAGCAGCTTGGAGGACAGGACATACAATGAGCAGTTCTTC. It is translated as CASSLEDRTYNEQFF.

The chain has TRBV5-1 and TRBJ2-3; 10 nucleotides line up with TRBD1. V dropped 4 bases and J dropped 5; count of bases not matched to a gene: 10. The CDR3 totals 16 residues. Germline-derived CDR1 and CDR2 are SGHRS and YFSETQ. The CDR3 DNA sequence: TGCGCCAGCAGCATTTCCGGGACAGGGGATAAAGATACGCAGTATTTT. Its translation is CASSISGTGDKDTQYF.

This clonotype showed up many times. The rearrangement uses TRBV5-1 and TRBJ2-5; D perhaps matches TRBD2 (6 bases). V lost 0 bases and J lost 1, with 13 bases in between. Germline V gives CDR1 SGHRS, CDR2 YFSETQ. This CDR3 contains 16 residues. The CDR3 spells CASSLVLGGTQETQYF. CDR3 DNA: TGCGCCAGCAGCTTGGTGCTGGGAGGAACCCAAGAGACCCAGTACTTC.

There are many counts of this clonotype. The genes are TRBV3-1 and TRBJ2-1; TRBD2 aligns across 12 bases. The CDR3 is 17 residues long. Per the germline V gene, CDR1 is LGHDT and CDR2 is YNNKEL (reference sequence). Trimming at V came to 2 bases and at J to 1 base, leaving 3 bases not matched to a gene. CDR3 in amino acids: CASSQQTSGSSYNEQFF. The CDR3, as DNA: TGTGCCAGCAGCCAACAGACTAGCGGGAGTTCCTACAATGAGCAGTTCTTC.

This clonotype showed up just a few times. The CDR3 nucleotides read TGCAGTGCTCCCGACTACCCTCGAGAGACCCAGTACTTC. This encodes CSAPDYPRETQYF. The rearrangement links TRBV20-1 to TRBJ2-5, with D maybe TRBD2 (5 bases). This CDR3 region has 13 residues. V was clipped by 5 bases and J by 4 bases, with 14 bases between them. Per the germline V gene, CDR1 is DFQATT and CDR2 is SNEGSKA (reference sequence).

This clonotype was observed at least ten times. The rearrangement uses TRBV28 and TRBJ2-4; D is uncertain. CDR1 is MDHEN, CDR2 SYDVKM, per germline. CDR3 size: 16 residues. With 5 bases removed from V and 0 bases from J, the gap between germline ends came to 14 bases. The CDR3 bases are TGTGCCAGCAGTCCCTCCCGACCTCTAGCCAAAAACATTCAGTACTTC. This codes for CASSPSRPLAKNIQYF.

The chain carries TRBV5-5 and TRBJ2-5; weak D call: TRBD2 (6 bases). V lost 10 bases, J lost 4 bases, and 20 bases lay in between. Looked up from germline, CDR1 is SGHKS and CDR2 is YYEKEE (reference sequence). The CDR3 runs to 14 residues. The DNA of the CDR3 is TGTGCCTGCGGGGAAGGAGTGTCCCGAGAGACCCAGTACTTC. Amino acids: CACGEGVSRETQYF.

This clonotype appeared many times. This rearrangement joins TRBV27 to TRBJ2-1, with unresolved D. Looked up from germline, CDR1 is MNHEY and CDR2 is SMNVEV (reference sequence). The CDR3 is 14 residues long. V shed 5 bases and J shed 8 bases, with 16 bases lying between them. The CDR3 bases are TGTGCCAGCAGTCCCGTTGCTGGTGCTTATGAGCAGTTCTTC. Its translation: CASSPVAGAYEQFF.

This clonotype has just a few counts. The V and J genes are TRBV20-1 and TRBJ2-3; D is unclear. This CDR3 region has 10 residues. Germline CDR1 reads DFQATT; CDR2 reads SNEGSKA (reference sequence). V was clipped by 3 bases and J by 7 bases, with 5 bases between them. The CDR3: CSASKNTQYF. The CDR3 coding sequence is TGCAGTGCTAGCAAGAATACGCAGTATTTT.

This clonotype has only a few counts. The chain employs TRBV20-1 and TRBJ2-7; weak D call: TRBD2 (6 bases). The CDR3 is 14 residues long. The V end lost 3 bases, the J end lost 4 bases, and 16 bases lay between the germline ends. Germline lookup yields CDR1 DFQATT and CDR2 SNEGSKA (reference sequence). The CDR3, as DNA: TGCAGTGCTAGTGAGGACCAGACTAGATACGAGCAGTACTTC. This sequence encodes CSASEDQTRYEQYF.

In this sample, this clonotype turned up a few times. This sequence joins TRBV6-6 and TRBJ2-5, with 11 bases matching TRBD2. Germline V gene sequence: CDR1 MNHNY, CDR2 SVGAGI (reference sequence). This CDR3 spans 12 amino acids. V lost 10 bases and J lost 4; bases outside the gene matches: 2. The CDR3 DNA sequence: TGTGCCACTGGACTAGCGGGAGAGACCCAGTACTTC. This sequence encodes CATGLAGETQYF.

This clonotype was seen more than once but under ten times. The V call is TRBV29-1, the J call TRBJ2-5, with a weak D call TRBD1 (6 bases). The V end lost 6 bases, the J end lost 6 bases, and 23 bases lay between the germline ends. Germline lookup yields CDR1 SQVTM and CDR2 ANQGSEA. This CDR3 comprises 15 residues. The CDR3 region has the DNA TGCAGCGTCCGGGCCACGGACAGTGTGATGAAGACCCAGTACTTC. It translates to CSVRATDSVMKTQYF.

The sample holds many counts of this clonotype. The chain combines TRBV20-1 with TRBJ2-1, with 9 bases fitting TRBD2. Per the germline V gene, CDR1 is DFQATT and CDR2 is SNEGSKA (reference sequence). Losses at the gene ends were 6 bases for V and 6 bases for J; bases not matched to a gene: 3. The CDR3 totals 12 residues. CDR3 protein: CSAKAGGNEQFF. In DNA, the CDR3 is TGCAGTGCAAAAGCGGGAGGCAATGAGCAGTTCTTC.

This clonotype occurred many times. The V call is TRBV15, the J call TRBJ2-3, with unresolved D. Germline loops: CDR1 LNHNV, CDR2 YYDKDF (reference sequence). V was shortened by 0 bases and J by 3 bases, with 4 bases between the two germline ends. The CDR3 has 13 residues. In DNA, the CDR3 is TGTGCCACCAGCAGAGAGACAACAGATACGCAGTATTTT. Protein sequence: CATSRETTDTQYF.

This clonotype occurred a few times. This sequence joins TRBV29-1 and TRBJ2-3; either TRBD1 or TRBD2 may supply D (6 bases each). Germline loops: CDR1 SQVTM, CDR2 ANQGSEA. The CDR3 contains 15 residues. Between the trimmed V and J ends, which lost 3 bases and 0 bases, there was a span of 13 bases. The CDR3 coding sequence is TGCAGCGTTGAGGGGACACTAGCTAGCACAGATACGCAGTATTTT. This translates into CSVEGTLASTDTQYF.